The 26 T cell receptor beta chains below were found in one sample sequenced in a study of regulatory T cells in long-lasting Graves disease. Arm-PCR of CDR3 regions and iRepertoire HTBI primers were used to build TCR beta libraries. Via MiXCR, TCRdb re-called the multiplex PCR reads, giving one row per CDR3 protein. The repertoire includes a few hundred thousand distinct CDR3 sequences, over 20% of them detected once, and around 13% sits in the top ten. As to time point: newly diagnosed GD, antithyroid drugs for less than 3 months. Researchers made the TCR library from RNA that was extracted from PBMCs. Sequencing was performed on peripheral blood mononuclear cells (PBMCs), taken at new diagnosis, from a patient treated with antithyroid drugs. The receptor source for this set is a female donor with Graves disease.

This clonotype was seen repeatedly, ten times or more. This sequence joins TRBV28 and TRBJ2-1; possible D gene TRBD1, 6 bases. The CDR3 is 13 amino acids. V was pared by 6 bases and J by 8 bases, with 14 bases between. The germline V gene has CDR1 MDHEN and CDR2 SYDVKM. CDR3 loop: CASSKDSYDEQFF. The CDR3 bases are TGTGCCAGCAGCAAGGACAGTTACGATGAGCAGTTCTTC.

As regards this clonotype: Relative to the germline gene, one junction end is altered; a read error may explain this. CDR3 DNA: TGTGCCAGCAGCTTGATGGGTGGGGCCAACGTCCTGGCTTTC. This sequence encodes CASSLMGGANVLAF. The chain employs TRBV5-5 and TRBJ2-6, with TRBD1 as a possible D gene (5 bases). Germline lookup yields CDR1 SGHKS and CDR2 YYEKEE (reference sequence). This CDR3 is built from 14 residues.

This clonotype has more than one count but fewer than ten. This chain connects TRBV9 to TRBJ2-1, with D maybe TRBD2 (7 bases). V was shortened by 3 bases and J by 0 bases, with 13 bases between the two germline ends. The germline gives CDR1 SGDLS, CDR2 YYNGEE. The CDR3 totals 16 residues. The CDR3 loop is CASSAEGGASYNEQFF. DNA of the CDR3: TGTGCCAGCAGCGCTGAGGGGGGGGCCTCCTACAATGAGCAGTTCTTC.

V is TRBV27 and J is TRBJ2-4; TRBD2 might be the D (7 bases). The germline V and J ends were trimmed by 7 bases and 9 bases, with 19 bases remaining between them. Germline lookup yields CDR1 MNHEY and CDR2 SMNVEV (reference sequence). The CDR3 spans 14 residues. The CDR3 protein is CASNLGGPGGIQYF. As DNA, the CDR3 is TGTGCCAGCAACCTCGGGGGGCCCGGCGGCATTCAGTACTTC.

This clonotype was found many times. The chain carries TRBV11-3 and TRBJ2-7, with D hard to call. The germline V gene has CDR1 SGHNT and CDR2 YENEEA. Between the trimmed V and J ends, which lost 6 bases and 2 bases, there was a span of 14 bases. The CDR3 covers 14 residues. CDR3: CASSLGPITYEQYF. The CDR3 DNA follows: TGTGCCAGCAGTCTCGGACCCATAACCTACGAGCAGTACTTC.

This clonotype was counted between two and nine times. The chain joins TRBV3-1 to TRBJ2-2; 11 bases map to TRBD2. The germline V gene encodes CDR1 LGHDT and CDR2 YNNKEL (reference sequence). The CDR3 loop spans 20 amino acids. V was pared by 0 bases and J by 4 bases, with 13 bases of the junction left unmatched. The CDR3 coding sequence is TGTGCCAGCAGCCAAGACCATCCAGGGACTAGCGGTTTTGTCACCGGGGAGCTGTTTTTT. Translating it yields CASSQDHPGTSGFVTGELFF.

This clonotype was recorded many times. The rearrangement uses TRBV7-3 and TRBJ2-7; D might be TRBD1 (6 bases). V was cut by 5 bases and J by 3 bases, with 11 bases left in between. CDR1 is SGHTA and CDR2 is FQGTGA in the germline V gene. This CDR3 contains 13 residues. The CDR3 DNA reads TGTGCCAGCAGCCAGAGAGGGGGCTACGAGCAGTACTTC. Protein: CASSQRGGYEQYF. Full variable domain (missing parts from reference TRBV7-3 and TRBJ2-7): GAGVSQTPSNKVTEKGKYVELRCDPISGHTALYWYRQSLGQGPEFLIYFQGTGAADDSGLPNDRFFAVRPEGSVSTLKIQRTERGDSAVYLCASSQRGGYEQYFGPGTRLTVT.

This clonotype has just a few counts. The chain has TRBV7-9 and TRBJ2-1, with TRBD1 matching 7 bases. The CDR3 runs 15 residues. Germline CDR1 and CDR2: SEHNR and FQNEAQ (reference sequence). The V gene end was trimmed by 7 bases and the J gene end by 0 bases; junction bases not matched to a gene: 6. This CDR3 reads CASTDTGASYNEQFF. The DNA of the CDR3 is TGTGCCAGCACCGATACAGGGGCCTCCTACAATGAGCAGTTCTTC.

V is TRBV25-1 and J is TRBJ1-6, with D unresolved. Germline V CDR1 and CDR2: MGHDK, SYGVNS. Trimming shortened V by 8 bases and J by 10 bases, and 12 bases separated the two germline ends. The CDR3 loop spans 12 amino acids. The CDR3 DNA is TGTGCCAGCCACGCGGGAGTATCACCCCTCCACTTT. The encoded protein is CASHAGVSPLHF.

As to this clonotype: A much larger clone lies one base from this, so it may be a read error. CDR3 amino acids: CATSDPLAVVTYNEQFF. As DNA, the CDR3 is TGTGCCACCAGTGATCCGTTAGCGGTAGTCACCTACAATGAGCAGTTCTTC. The chain has TRBV24-1 and TRBJ2-1, with TRBD2 as a possible D gene (6 bases). This CDR3 comprises 17 residues. Germline V gives CDR1 KGHDR, CDR2 SFDVKD. Trimming left V 3 bases short and J 2 bases short, with 16 bases between.

This clonotype was counted ten times or more. This sequence joins TRBV20-1 and TRBJ1-5; 7 bases are shared with TRBD1. The CDR3 spans 19 residues. Germline-derived CDR1 and CDR2 are DFQATT and SNEGSKA (reference sequence). V trimming: 0 bases; J trimming: 7 bases; junction bases outside the gene matches: 21. The CDR3 nucleotides read TGCAGTGCTAGAGATTCTCAACGCAGGGGGAATTCAGGGGGGCAGCCCCAGCATTTT. This encodes CSARDSQRRGNSGGQPQHF.

Of note for this clonotype: A read error may explain this, as a much larger clone is one base away. The V and J genes are TRBV2 and TRBJ2-7; 10 nucleotides match TRBD2. Germline CDR1 is SNHLY and CDR2 is FYNNEI. V dropped 3 bases and J dropped 7; count of bases not matched to a gene: 15. This CDR3 comprises 17 residues. Here the CDR3 reads CASSESVGASGSQEQYF. The CDR3 bases are TGTGCCAGCAGTGAGTCCGTCGGGGCTAGCGGGAGTCAAGAGCAGTACTTC. The variable domain in full, completed from reference TRBV2 and TRBJ2-7, reads EPEVTQTPSHQVTQMGQEVILRCVPISNHLYFYWYRQILGQKVEFLVSFYNNEISEKSEIFDDQFSVERPDGSNFTLKIRSTKLEDSAMYFCASSESVGASGSQEQYFGPGTRLTVT.

This clonotype has just a few counts. The chain employs TRBV28 and TRBJ2-7; tentative D call: TRBD1 (5 bases). The CDR3 loop spans 14 amino acids. V was trimmed by 7 bases and J by 3 bases, leaving 16 bases between them. The germline CDR1 and CDR2 sequences are MDHEN and SYDVKM. The CDR3 is CASKGAGHSYEQYF. CDR3 coding DNA: TGTGCCAGCAAAGGGGCAGGGCATAGCTACGAGCAGTACTTC.

The table lists this clonotype with a few counts. CDR3 DNA sequence: TGCGCCAGCAGCCGGGCAACAGGGGACTATGGCTACACCTTC. Residues: CASSRATGDYGYTF. The rearrangement joins TRBV4-1 to TRBJ1-2; TRBD1 agrees at 7 bases. CDR1 and CDR2 from the germline V gene are MGHRA and YSYEKL. This CDR3 region has 14 residues. V gave up 4 bases and J gave up 3 bases; unmatched junction bases: 5.

V and J are TRBV6-1 and TRBJ2-5, with D hard to call. Germline V gene sequence: CDR1 MNHNS, CDR2 SASEGT. V was trimmed by 1 base and J by 5 bases, leaving 5 bases between them. The CDR3 extends over 12 amino acids. The CDR3 DNA reads as TGTGCCAGCAGTGAAGACGCCGAGACCCAGTACTTC. Translating it yields CASSEDAETQYF.

This clonotype showed up just a few times. V gene TRBV18 combines with J gene TRBJ1-2; no firm D call. CDR1 KGHSH and CDR2 LQKENI come from the germline V gene. Trimming shortened V by 3 bases and J by 0 bases, and 8 bases separated the two germline ends. The CDR3 length is 14 residues. CDR3 nucleotide sequence: TGTGCCAGCTCACCGGATTTCACTAACTATGGCTACACCTTC. Its protein product is CASSPDFTNYGYTF.

This clonotype was counted at least ten times. As DNA, the CDR3 is TGTGCCAGCAGCTTAGAGGCGGGCCAGCCCCAGCATTTT. Translation gives CASSLEAGQPQHF. The V call is TRBV11-2, the J call TRBJ1-5, with no clear D. V lost 0 bases, J lost 7 bases, and 7 bases lay in between. The CDR3 runs to 13 residues. In germline, CDR1 is SGHAT, CDR2 FQNNGV.

Worth noting for this clonotype: It may be a read error: a sequence one base away is much more abundant. Here the CDR3 omits its conserved ending phenylalanine or tryptophan, so a read error is the likely source. The DNA is omitted, as the CDR3 cannot be located on it reliably, and the CDR3 follows TCRdb's listing. The chain carries TRBV11-2 and TRBJ2-1; the table's D gene call, TRBD2, was not cross checked with the DNA. From germline, CDR1 is SGHAT and CDR2 FQNNGV. The CDR3 numbers 11 amino acids, ends counted. The CDR3 region is CASSLREGQIL.

The chain joins TRBV15 to TRBJ2-3, with D perhaps TRBD2 (6 bases). The germline V and J ends were trimmed by 4 bases and 4 bases, with 15 bases remaining between them. Germline V gives CDR1 LNHNV, CDR2 YYDKDF (reference sequence). The CDR3 has 15 amino acids. In DNA form, the CDR3 reads TGTGCCACCAGCACTGGCGGGCGGGGCGCAGATACGCAGTATTTT. Translating it yields CATSTGGRGADTQYF. Variable domain in full (rest from reference TRBV15 and TRBJ2-3): DAMVIQNPRYQVTQFGKPVTLSCSQTLNHNVMYWYQQKSSQAPKLLFHYYDKDFNNEADTPDNFQSRRPNTSFCFLDIRSPGLGDTAMYLCATSTGGRGADTQYFGPGTRLTVL.

This clonotype was seen many times. J is TRBJ1-1 and V is TRBV18; weak D call: TRBD1 (5 bases). The CDR3 spans 14 residues. V gave up 6 bases and J gave up 5 bases, with 16 bases separating them. The V gene's germline CDR1 is KGHSH and CDR2 LQKENI. In nucleotides, the CDR3 is TGTGCCAGCTCCCCCGGGACGGCAGTTACTGAAGCTTTCTTT. Its protein is CASSPGTAVTEAFF.

The chain carries TRBV11-1 and TRBJ1-5; no reliable D call. Germline-derived CDR1 and CDR2 are SGHAT and FQDESV (reference sequence). Trimming took off 2 bases at V and 0 bases at J, with 14 bases between the two ends. CDR3 length: 17 amino acids. CDR3 protein: CASSLTNRIPSNQPQHF. The CDR3 region has the DNA TGTGCCAGCAGCTTAACGAACAGAATTCCTAGCAATCAGCCCCAGCATTTT.

This clonotype was found a few times. This chain links TRBV10-2 with TRBJ2-3; the D gene could be TRBD1 or TRBD2 (6 bases each). The CDR3 consists of 14 residues. The germline gives CDR1 WSHSY, CDR2 SAAADI. V lost 10 bases and J 3 bases, leaving 17 bases between the germline ends. CDR3 in amino acids: CATLEGGRTDTQYF. In nucleotides, the CDR3 is TGCGCCACCCTAGAGGGGGGAAGAACAGATACGCAGTATTTT.

This clonotype was detected ten times or more. The J gene is TRBJ2-1, the V gene TRBV10-3, with D unresolved. CDR3 length: 16 residues. Germline values: CDR1 ENHRY, CDR2 SYGVKD. The V and J ends lost 3 bases and 0 bases respectively, with 12 bases between them. This CDR3 is CAISDRSHSSYNEQFF. The CDR3, as DNA: TGTGCCATCAGTGATAGGTCCCATAGCTCCTACAATGAGCAGTTCTTC.

This clonotype was seen ten or more times. The chain uses TRBV4-3 and TRBJ1-4; the D gene is possibly TRBD1 (6 bases). CDR1 and CDR2 from the germline V gene are LGHNA and YSLEER. Trimming left V 4 bases short and J 10 bases short, with 19 bases between. The CDR3 sequence is 15 residues long. The chain's CDR3 is CASSLNRDGRGKLFF. The CDR3, as DNA: TGCGCCAGCAGCCTAAACAGGGACGGACGGGGAAAACTGTTTTTT.

Points on this clonotype: It is likely a read error: a sequence one base away is far more abundant. The chain joins TRBV2 to TRBJ2-7; D gene unclear. Germline CDR1 SNHLY, CDR2 FYNNEI. CDR3 length: 13 amino acids. CDR3 sequence (DNA): TGTGCCAGCGCGCCCCGCTGGTCCTACGAGCGGTACTTC. It encodes CASAPRWSYERYF. Supplemented by reference TRBV2 and TRBJ2-7, the full variable domain reads EPEVTQTPSHQVTQMGQEVILRCVPISNHLYFYWYRQILGQKVEFLVSFYNNEISEKSEIFDDQFSVERPDGSNFTLKIRSTKLEDSAMYFCASAPRWSYERYFGPGTRLTVT.

For this clonotype: This may come from a read error, since a much larger clone is one base off. The J gene is TRBJ2-7, the V gene TRBV19; 8 bases match TRBD1. This CDR3 spans 16 amino acids. Looked up from germline, CDR1 is LNHDA and CDR2 is SQIVND (reference sequence). V trimming: 3 bases; J trimming: 3 bases; junction bases outside the gene matches: 10. This chain's CDR3 is CASSMRLGQGGYEQYF. Here the CDR3 DNA reads TGTGCCAGTAGTATGAGACTCGGACAGGGTGGCTACGAGCAGTACTTC.